Following are 27 T cell receptor beta chains from one sample sequenced in a study of blood T cell repertoires in COVID-19. Produced via immunoSEQ multiplex PCR; TCRdb's table is partial and in-frame only. This repertoire shows about 65,000 clones, about 83% found once; its top ten account for about 9.4%. The sequencing sample was made of peripheral blood. These receptors came from a man aged 50 or older with COVID-19, enrolled during active disease.

In this sample, this clone turned up once. The gene calls are TRBV28 and TRBJ1-5; 8 nucleotides match TRBD1. The V segment lost 5 bases and the J segment 2 bases; nucleotides outside the gene matches: 8. CDR1 and CDR2 (germline): MDHEN, SYDVKM. The CDR3 is made up of 16 amino acids. The CDR3 nucleotides are TGTGCCAGCAGTCCTCGGACAGGGCGAGGCAATCAGCCCCAGCATTTT. Translation gives CASSPRTGRGNQPQHF. Together with reference TRBV28 and TRBJ1-5, the CDR3 gives the full variable domain: DVKVTQSSRYLVKRTGEKVFLECVQDMDHENMFWYRQDPGLGLRLIYFSYDVKMKEKGDIPEGYSVSREKKERFSLILESASTNQTSMYLCASSPRTGRGNQPQHFGDGTRLSIL.

This chain connects TRBV4-2 to TRBJ2-7; a weak D match, TRBD1 (5 bases). Germline lookup yields CDR1 LGHNA and CDR2 YNFKEQ. V was cut by 0 bases and J by 2 bases, with 8 bases left in between. The CDR3 runs to 14 residues. CDR3 residues: CASSQDPDTYEQYF. The CDR3 DNA sequence: TGTGCCAGCAGCCAAGACCCGGACACCTACGAGCAGTACTTC.

CDR3 DNA sequence: TGTGCCAGCAAACTGGGCAGCTATAATGAAAAACTGTTTTTT. Encoded protein: CASKLGSYNEKLFF. The chain carries TRBV2 and TRBJ1-4, with unresolved D. This CDR3 has 14 residues. Trimming stripped 7 bases from V and 4 bases from J, with 13 bases between. Looked up from germline, CDR1 is SNHLY and CDR2 is FYNNEI.

The chain is built from TRBV27 and TRBJ2-7; D possibly corresponds to TRBD2 (6 bases). The V gene's germline CDR1 is MNHEY and CDR2 SMNVEV (reference sequence). V was pared by 6 bases and J by 2 bases, with 14 bases between. The length of the CDR3 is 14 residues. The CDR3 DNA reads as TGTGCCAGCAGCCTTGTGCGGGGTCCCTACGAGCAGTACTTC. It translates to CASSLVRGPYEQYF.

This clone came up a few times. The V call is TRBV3-1 (or the pseudogene TRBV3-2), the J call TRBJ2-3; tentatively, D is TRBD2 (6 bases). Germline V gene lookup returns CDR1 LGHDT and CDR2 YNNKEL (reference sequence). The CDR3 consists of 13 residues. V lost 5 bases, J lost 4 bases, and 10 bases lay in between. The CDR3 loop is CASSASEADTQYF. The CDR3 DNA reads as TGTGCCAGCAGCGCTAGCGAGGCAGATACGCAGTATTTT.

Only a few counts were recorded for this clone. The gene calls are TRBV27 and TRBJ2-2, with D possibly matching TRBD2 (5 bases). CDR3 length: 14 amino acids. Looked up from germline, CDR1 is MNHEY and CDR2 is SMNVEV (reference sequence). Trimming stripped 6 bases from V and 6 bases from J, with 14 bases between. Here the CDR3 reads CASRRAGPSGELFF. DNA of the CDR3: TGTGCCAGCAGACGGGCGGGCCCTTCCGGGGAGCTGTTTTTT.

The gene calls are TRBV6-1 and TRBJ1-6; D unresolved. CDR3 length: 11 amino acids. Trimming shortened V by 0 bases and J by 14 bases, and 5 bases separated the two germline ends. Germline V gene data show CDR1 as MNHNS and CDR2 as SASEGT. CDR3 nucleotide sequence: TGTGCCAGCAGTGAAGCCCTATCCCTCCACTTT. Residues: CASSEALSLHF.

The genes are TRBV9 and TRBJ1-2, with 7 bases identical to TRBD1. This CDR3 is 16 amino acids long. Germline CDR1 SGDLS, CDR2 YYNGEE. Germline trimming cut 4 bases from V and 5 bases from J; bases unmatched to any gene: 14. This CDR3 is CASSPTTQGDLYGYTF. The CDR3 coding sequence is TGTGCCAGCAGCCCGACCACCCAGGGGGATCTTTATGGCTACACCTTC.

V gene TRBV10-1 combines with J gene TRBJ2-3, with 13 bases matching TRBD2. CDR1 WNHNN and CDR2 SYGVQD come from the germline V gene (reference sequence). Trimming at V came to 8 bases and at J to 1 base, leaving 9 bases not matched to a gene. This CDR3 has 17 amino acids. The CDR3 is CASGPGLAGIRTDTQYF. CDR3 nucleotide sequence: TGCGCCAGCGGACCGGGACTAGCGGGGATACGCACAGATACGCAGTATTTT.

The chain carries TRBV6-5 and TRBJ1-6, with TRBD1 matching over 7 bases. Germline V CDR1 and CDR2: MNHEY, SVGAGI. The length of the CDR3 is 16 residues. V shed 4 bases, J shed 9 bases, and the junction held 12 bases outside the gene matches. CDR3 DNA: TGTGCCAGCAGTTTCCTGACCGGGACAGAGGCTTCACCCCTCCACTTT. It codes for CASSFLTGTEASPLHF.

In its sample, this clone was seen many times. The V gene is TRBV4-2, the J gene TRBJ2-7, with 10 bases that match TRBD2. The trim removed 4 bases at V and 0 bases at J, leaving 0 bases unmatched. CDR1 and CDR2 (germline): LGHNA, YNFKEQ. The CDR3 covers 14 residues. DNA for the CDR3: TGTGCCAGCAGCCCTAGCGGGAGCTCCTACGAGCAGTACTTC. It encodes CASSPSGSSYEQYF.

The rearrangement joins TRBV2 to TRBJ1-2; 9 bases line up with TRBD1. This CDR3 spans 14 amino acids. The V gene's germline CDR1 is SNHLY and CDR2 FYNNEI. Unmatched junction bases numbered 3, after V lost 7 bases and J lost 0 bases. The CDR3 DNA reads as TGTGCCAGCACCAGACAGGGGGCTAACTATGGCTACACCTTC. This sequence encodes CASTRQGANYGYTF.

The chain uses TRBV7-2 and TRBJ1-3; TRBD1 matches at 7 bases. The trim removed 2 bases at V and 2 bases at J, leaving 9 bases unmatched. This CDR3 contains 17 residues. In germline, CDR1 is SGHTA, CDR2 FQGNSA. CDR3 protein: CASSLRPGGIPGNTIYF. The CDR3 nucleotides read TGTGCCAGCAGCTTACGTCCAGGGGGGATCCCTGGAAACACCATATATTTT.

V usage is TRBV27 and J usage is TRBJ2-3; D is possibly TRBD1 (6 bases). CDR1 is MNHEY, CDR2 SMNVEV, per germline (reference sequence). The CDR3 contains 14 residues. Trimming took 3 bases from V and 5 from J, leaving 12 bases between them. The CDR3 loop is CASSFYRARDTQYF. In DNA, the CDR3 is TGTGCCAGCAGTTTCTACAGGGCTCGAGATACGCAGTATTTT.

The chain is built from TRBV24-1 and TRBJ2-3; D remains ambiguous. The CDR3 totals 16 residues. The germline V gene has CDR1 KGHDR and CDR2 SFDVKD. V was trimmed by 0 bases and J by 0 bases, leaving 9 bases between them. The CDR3 sequence is CATSDLRTASTDTQYF. The CDR3 DNA follows: TGTGCCACCAGTGATTTGAGAACAGCTAGCACAGATACGCAGTATTTT.

In this sample, this clone turned up once. This chain joins TRBV9 and TRBJ2-7; possibly TRBD2 for D (6 bases). The CDR3 contains 13 residues. V was cut by 3 bases and J by 5 bases, with 12 bases left in between. Germline V CDR1 and CDR2: SGDLS, YYNGEE. The CDR3, as DNA: TGTGCCAGCAGCGCCGGGAGTCTTGACGAGCAGTACTTC. Its translation: CASSAGSLDEQYF.

The chain is built from TRBV3-1 (or the pseudogene TRBV3-2) and TRBJ2-3; weak D call: TRBD2 (5 bases). This CDR3 comprises 15 residues. CDR1 and CDR2 (germline): LGHDT, YNNKEL (reference sequence). V shed 3 bases and J shed 0 bases, with 10 bases lying between them. The CDR3 DNA is TGTGCCAGCAGCCAGAGGGAGTCGAGCACAGATACGCAGTATTTT. Translated: CASSQRESSTDTQYF.

The gene calls are TRBV27 and TRBJ1-1, with 8 bases fitting TRBD1. V trimming: 5 bases; J trimming: 8 bases; junction bases outside the gene matches: 7. This CDR3 has 13 amino acids. CDR1 is MNHEY and CDR2 is SMNVEV in the germline V gene (reference sequence). CDR3 DNA: TGTGCCAGCAGTACCATCCAGGGGGCCGAAGCTTTCTTT. This translates into CASSTIQGAEAFF.

The chain couples TRBV29-1 to TRBJ2-4; TRBD2 aligns across 8 bases. Germline lookup yields CDR1 SQVTM and CDR2 ANQGSEA. J gave up 5 bases and V 4 bases, and 7 bases lay outside the gene matches. The CDR3 covers 14 residues. The chain's CDR3 is CSVATGGGENIQYF. As DNA, the CDR3 is TGCAGCGTTGCTACGGGAGGGGGGGAAAACATTCAGTACTTC.

V gene TRBV6-5 combines with J gene TRBJ2-7; 8 bases are a match to TRBD1. Germline CDR1 reads MNHEY; CDR2 reads SVGAGI. There are 15 residues in the CDR3. V lost 5 bases and J lost 0; bases outside the gene matches: 6. DNA of the CDR3: TGTGCCAGCAGTCCCAGGGGGCCAAACTCCTACGAGCAGTACTTC. The encoded protein is CASSPRGPNSYEQYF.

The V and J genes are TRBV10-3 and TRBJ1-1; 7 nucleotides line up with TRBD1. This CDR3 region has 13 residues. Germline V gene lookup returns CDR1 ENHRY and CDR2 SYGVKD. V lost 4 bases, J lost 5 bases, and 4 bases stayed unmatched. CDR3 bases: TGTGCCATCAGTGCCGACAGGGATACTGAAGCTTTCTTT. Translated, it gives CAISADRDTEAFF.

This clone is a singleton in its sample. The V gene is TRBV28, the J gene TRBJ1-4, with a possible D match to TRBD1 (6 bases). From germline, CDR1 is MDHEN and CDR2 SYDVKM. The CDR3 loop spans 15 amino acids. V lost 5 bases and J 2 bases, leaving 12 bases between the germline ends. The CDR3 loop is CASSTIQGTNEKLFF. In nucleotides, the CDR3 is TGTGCCAGCAGTACCATACAGGGCACTAATGAAAAACTGTTTTTT.

This chain joins TRBV5-1 and TRBJ1-1; the D is unclear. The CDR3 has 14 residues. Deletions cut 1 base from V and 1 base from J, with 8 bases between. The germline gives CDR1 SGHRS, CDR2 YFSETQ. The CDR3 spells CASSLQAGNTEAFF. CDR3 coding DNA: TGCGCCAGCAGCTTGCAGGCCGGGAACACTGAAGCTTTCTTT. The full variable domain, its missing parts supplied by reference TRBV5-1 and TRBJ1-1, is KAGVTQTPRYLIKTRGQQVTLSCSPISGHRSVSWYQQTPGQGLQFLFEYFSETQRNKGNFPGRFSGRQFSNSRSEMNVSTLELGDSALYLCASSLQAGNTEAFFGQGTRLTVV.

The CDR3 DNA is TGTGCCAGCAGCCAGGACTTGCGGGAGCAGTACTTC. This translates into CASSQDLREQYF. J is TRBJ2-7 and V is TRBV12-3 or TRBV12-4; tentative D call: TRBD2 (5 bases). This CDR3 contains 12 residues. The V end lost 6 bases, the J end lost 7 bases, and 13 bases lay between the germline ends.

The rearrangement joins TRBV5-1 to TRBJ1-2; 7 bases match TRBD1. Looked up from germline, CDR1 is SGHRS and CDR2 is YFSETQ. Trimming took 0 bases from V and 4 from J; bases not matched to a gene: 3. The CDR3 totals 14 residues. CDR3 sequence: CASSLGQGIYGYTF. The DNA of the CDR3 is TGCGCCAGCAGCTTGGGACAGGGAATCTATGGCTACACCTTC.

This clone turned up a few times. The V and J genes are TRBV2 and TRBJ1-5; D perhaps matches TRBD1 (6 bases). The CDR3 runs to 14 residues. Germline V lookup: CDR1 SNHLY, CDR2 FYNNEI. V lost 4 bases, J lost 7 bases, and 14 bases lay in between. The CDR3: CASSAGGAGQPQHF. The CDR3 nucleotides read TGTGCCAGCAGTGCCGGGGGGGCCGGCCAGCCCCAGCATTTT.

The CDR3 nucleotides are TGTGCCAGCAGTCCTAGCGGGAGTAAAAGTACCGGGGAGCTGTTTTTT. Its translation: CASSPSGSKSTGELFF. The chain combines TRBV28 with TRBJ2-2; TRBD2 agrees at 10 bases. With 5 bases clipped from V and 5 bases from J, the junction kept 8 bases outside the gene matches. The CDR3 sequence is 16 residues long. The germline V gene has CDR1 MDHEN and CDR2 SYDVKM.